The 7 T cell receptor beta chains presented below share a single source sample, sequenced in a study of response to subunit inactivated influenza vaccine (dated by TCRdb to the late 2010s). The library was built by means of RT-PCR. The sample was run on an Illumina HiSeq 2500. TCRdb cleaned the public reads at Q25 with fastp, built clones with MiXCR and kept in-frame beta chains. Each record represents a unique CDR3 protein, reported with the most common genes and DNA among its rows. The sample data list about 620,000 distinct CDR3 sequences, and over 9% of these were observed just once. The top ten hold 11% of the sample. This sample was also put to use in a study of T cells expressing NK-cell markers. From the second report: 5'RACE template switching, by which a universal primer site and unique molecular identifiers were added, was used to make TCR beta cDNA libraries.

The sample consisted of PBMCs from blood, taken on the day of vaccination. Every receptor here comes from a man aged 50 to 59 who received an inactivated influenza vaccine. Donor details come from another sample of the same person, matched by shared clones.

This clonotype was seen a few times. This chain joins TRBV28 and TRBJ2-3; TRBD2 matches 8 bases. This CDR3 has 15 residues. The J segment lost 3 bases and the V segment lost 6 bases, leaving 8 bases of the junction unmatched. The V gene's germline CDR1 is MDHEN and CDR2 SYDVKM. The CDR3 sequence is CASSLSGRETDTQYF. CDR3 coding DNA: TGTGCCAGCAGCCTAAGCGGGAGAGAAACAGATACGCAGTATTTT.

The chain employs TRBV7-2 and TRBJ2-5; possible D gene TRBD1, 5 bases. Looked up from germline, CDR1 is SGHTA and CDR2 is FQGNSA. The CDR3 loop spans 15 amino acids. Deletions cut 5 bases from V and 2 bases from J, with 15 bases between. The CDR3 loop is CASSPQLDKQETQYF. In DNA form, the CDR3 reads TGTGCCAGCAGCCCACAACTGGACAAGCAAGAGACCCAGTACTTC.

To note about this clonotype: This may be a read error, as it is one base from a much larger clone. The rearrangement joins TRBV6-2 or TRBV6-3 to TRBJ2-1, with 8 bases aligning to TRBD2. V shed 0 bases, J shed 3 bases, and the junction held 10 bases outside the gene matches. This CDR3 has 18 amino acids. CDR1 and CDR2 (germline): MNHEY, SVGEGT. The CDR3 region is CASSYSTPREDLYNEQFF. CDR3 bases: TGTGCCAGCAGTTACTCGACCCCGCGGGAGGACCTCTACAATGAGCAGTTCTTC.

This chain links TRBV7-9 with TRBJ2-7; D is unclear. Deletions cut 8 bases from V and 7 bases from J, with 15 bases between. From germline, CDR1 is SEHNR and CDR2 FQNEAQ (reference sequence). The CDR3 spans 12 residues. CDR3 coding DNA: TGTGCCAGCTTGGAAGAGGTTGGGGAGCAGTACTTC. The encoded protein is CASLEEVGEQYF. The whole variable domain, remainder taken from reference TRBV7-9 and TRBJ2-7, is DTGVSQNPRHKITKRGQNVTFRCDPISEHNRLYWYRQTLGQGPEFLTYFQNEAQLEKSRLLSDRFSAERPKGSFSTLEIQRTEQGDSAMYLCASLEEVGEQYFGPGTRLTVT.

This clonotype appeared a few times. The chain uses TRBV12-3 or TRBV12-4 and TRBJ2-1; 10 bases match TRBD2. The CDR3 has 15 amino acids. The V and J ends lost 4 bases and 8 bases, in that order; junction bases with no gene match: 8. As DNA, the CDR3 is TGTGCCAGCAGTTCGAGCGGGAGGGGCGCGGATGAGCAGTTCTTC. Protein: CASSSSGRGADEQFF.

The chain employs TRBV5-1 and TRBJ2-4; 11 nucleotides align to TRBD1. With V trimmed by 6 bases and J by 10 bases, 12 bases remained unmatched. This CDR3 is 15 amino acids long. Germline lookup yields CDR1 SGHRS and CDR2 YFSETQ. The CDR3 coding sequence is TGCGCCAGCACCCGGTCAGGGACAGGGGGAGATATTCAGTACTTC. Translating it yields CASTRSGTGGDIQYF.

This chain connects TRBV11-1 to TRBJ2-7; D is unclear. The CDR3 sequence is 15 residues long. Trimming shortened V by 1 base and J by 6 bases, and 16 bases separated the two germline ends. The germline gives CDR1 SGHAT, CDR2 FQDESV (reference sequence). The CDR3 sequence is CASSLVSGFGSEQYF. The CDR3 region has the DNA TGTGCCAGCAGCTTAGTATCCGGTTTTGGAAGCGAGCAGTACTTC.